The 31 T cell receptor beta chains in this list originate from one sample, sequenced in a study of cytomegalovirus exposure and HLA in healthy donors. Both 60 Vbeta primers and 13 Jbeta primers went into the PCR. Sequencing used immunoSEQ multiplex PCR; TCRdb keeps in-frame clones, though not all of them. This repertoire shows fewer than 70,000 clones, around 68% found once; its top ten account for roughly 11%. Sequences were obtained from PBMCs. The receptors come from a woman aged 25 to 39 in good health and CMV-seronegative.

On this clone itself: The same CDR3 is also encoded by other DNA sequences in this sample. This chain connects TRBV7-2 to TRBJ2-7; no definite D call. V was pared by 3 bases and J by 3 bases, with 9 bases between. The germline gives CDR1 SGHTA, CDR2 FQGNSA. The CDR3 is 13 amino acids. In DNA form, the CDR3 reads TGTGCCAGCAGCTTGAACAGAGACTACGAGCAGTACTTC. Translated: CASSLNRDYEQYF.

The rearrangement uses TRBV10-1 and TRBJ1-4; TRBD1 matches 8 bases. The CDR3 runs to 15 residues. In germline, CDR1 is WNHNN, CDR2 SYGVQD (reference sequence). Germline trimming cut 4 bases from V and 0 bases from J; bases unmatched to any gene: 1. As DNA, the CDR3 is TGCGCCAGCAGTGGGGGACAGGCAACTAATGAAAAACTGTTTTTT. Translated: CASSGGQATNEKLFF.

This clone was detected a few times. The V and J genes are TRBV5-1 and TRBJ2-1; 14 bases agree with TRBD2. V shed 4 bases, J shed 7 bases, and the junction held 7 bases outside the gene matches. The CDR3 is made up of 16 amino acids. The V gene's germline CDR1 is SGHRS and CDR2 YFSETQ. CDR3 sequence reads: CASSPRLAGGQNEQFF. The CDR3, as DNA: TGCGCCAGCAGCCCCCGACTAGCGGGGGGGCAAAATGAGCAGTTCTTC. The full variable domain, rest sourced from reference TRBV5-1 and TRBJ2-1, is KAGVTQTPRYLIKTRGQQVTLSCSPISGHRSVSWYQQTPGQGLQFLFEYFSETQRNKGNFPGRFSGRQFSNSRSEMNVSTLELGDSALYLCASSPRLAGGQNEQFFGPGTRLTVL.

This clone was counted a few times. The V gene is TRBV6-1, the J gene TRBJ2-7; 9 nucleotides line up with TRBD1. V was clipped by 4 bases and J by 2 bases; unmatched bases: 12. This CDR3 comprises 17 residues. Germline V lookup: CDR1 MNHNS, CDR2 SASEGT. CDR3 region: CASSAHPGTGSTYEQYF. In DNA, the CDR3 is TGTGCCAGCAGTGCCCATCCCGGGACAGGGAGCACCTACGAGCAGTACTTC.

This clone was recorded only once. The chain combines TRBV5-3 with TRBJ2-5; TRBD2 matches 10 bases. TRBV5-3 is known as an ORF, though its function is uncertain. Unmatched junction bases numbered 9, after V lost 0 bases and J lost 4 bases. The CDR3 has 17 amino acids. The CDR3 nucleotides read TGTGCCAGAAGCTTGGGGTCGGCTAGCGGGGGTTTAGAGACCCAGTACTTC. The encoded protein is CARSLGSASGGLETQYF.

This rearrangement joins TRBV7-2 to TRBJ2-1; D perhaps matches TRBD1 (5 bases). The germline V and J ends were trimmed by 3 bases and 5 bases, with 8 bases remaining between them. Germline assignment: CDR1 SGHTA and CDR2 FQGNSA. The CDR3 is 13 amino acids. The CDR3: CASSLGQNNEQFF. In DNA, the CDR3 is TGTGCCAGCAGCTTGGGGCAAAACAATGAGCAGTTCTTC.

The gene calls are TRBV2 and TRBJ2-7, with 7 bases matching TRBD2. This CDR3 spans 15 amino acids. The germline V gene encodes CDR1 SNHLY and CDR2 FYNNEI. V lost 8 bases to trimming and J lost 2 bases; unmatched junction nucleotides: 12. CDR3: CASGHGGGITYEQYF. The DNA of the CDR3 is TGTGCCAGCGGCCATGGGGGGGGGATTACCTACGAGCAGTACTTC.

The chain uses TRBV27 and TRBJ1-2; D gene unclear. The ends were cut back, 2 bases at V and 5 bases at J, with 9 bases in the middle. This CDR3 is 13 amino acids long. CDR1 MNHEY and CDR2 SMNVEV come from the germline V gene (reference sequence). The CDR3 coding sequence is TGTGCCAGCAGTTTAGATTCGGGTTATGGCTACACCTTC. This gives the protein CASSLDSGYGYTF.

This clone was seen once. The chain couples TRBV7-3 to TRBJ2-2; TRBD1 matches 8 bases. The CDR3 covers 17 residues. Germline assignment: CDR1 SGHTA and CDR2 FQGTGA. The ends lost 5 bases at V and 5 bases at J; junction bases unmatched: 13. CDR3 protein: CASSAQLRGPGTGELFF. The CDR3 DNA sequence: TGTGCCAGCAGCGCCCAGCTCAGGGGGCCTGGTACCGGGGAGCTGTTTTTT.

The rearrangement uses TRBV6-5 and TRBJ1-5, with TRBD1 matching over 7 bases. The CDR3 has 15 amino acids. Germline CDR1 MNHEY, CDR2 SVGAGI. The V segment lost 6 bases and the J segment 1 base; nucleotides outside the gene matches: 6. The CDR3 bases are TGTGCCAGCAGACCCGCGGGACAGAGCAATCAGCCCCAGCATTTT. Translating gives CASRPAGQSNQPQHF.

DNA of the CDR3: TGTGCCAGCAGCCGCAGGGCGACAGGGGTTAAAAGCACTGAAGCTTTCTTT. This sequence encodes CASSRRATGVKSTEAFF. This chain uses TRBV14 with TRBJ1-1, with 8 bases matching TRBD1. The trim removed 4 bases at V and 4 bases at J, leaving 14 bases unmatched. Germline CDR1 SGHDN, CDR2 FVKESK. This CDR3 is 17 amino acids long.

Comment on this clone: Lacking the conserved final phenylalanine or tryptophan, this CDR3 likely reflects a read error. It is unclear where the CDR3 begins or ends on the DNA, so no DNA is shown, and the CDR3 is as TCRdb lists it. CDR3 protein: CSVYRGGRTEAFV. V gene TRBV29-1 combines with J gene TRBJ1-1. The CDR3 length is 13 residues, termini included. Germline V CDR1 and CDR2: SQVTM, ANQGSEA.

The chain combines TRBV11-2 with TRBJ2-1; no firm D call. V lost 2 bases to trimming and J lost 4 bases, with 15 bases between them. Germline-derived CDR1 and CDR2 are SGHAT and FQNNGV. The CDR3 is 16 residues long. The CDR3 loop is CASSLSPRLEYNEQFF. DNA of the CDR3: TGTGCCAGCAGCTTATCCCCCCGACTGGAATACAATGAGCAGTTCTTC. The entire variable domain, with the rest obtained from reference TRBV11-2 and TRBJ2-1, is as follows: EAGVAQSPRYKIIEKRQSVAFWCNPISGHATLYWYQQILGQGPKLLIQFQNNGVVDDSQLPKDRFSAERLKGVDSTLKIQPAKLEDSAVYLCASSLSPRLEYNEQFFGPGTRLTVL.

The rearrangement joins TRBV2 to TRBJ2-7, with 9 bases aligning to TRBD1. Germline CDR1 reads SNHLY; CDR2 reads FYNNEI. The CDR3 consists of 14 residues. V was pared by 11 bases and J by 2 bases, with 10 bases of the junction left unmatched. The CDR3 DNA follows: TGTGCCTCCTCCCCCGGACAGGGGACCTACGAGCAGTACTTC. Protein product: CASSPGQGTYEQYF.

This chain uses TRBV7-3 with TRBJ1-1; TRBD1 aligns across 7 bases. Germline assignment: CDR1 SGHTA and CDR2 FQGTGA. V was pared by 7 bases and J by 6 bases, with 5 bases of the junction left unmatched. The CDR3 runs to 12 residues. The CDR3: CASNRGSPEAFF. CDR3 DNA: TGTGCCAGCAACAGGGGTTCCCCTGAAGCTTTCTTT.

This rearrangement joins TRBV9 to TRBJ2-1, with D perhaps TRBD1 (6 bases). CDR3 length equals 15 residues. Deletions cut 0 bases from V and 4 bases from J, with 11 bases between. Germline V CDR1 and CDR2: SGDLS, YYNGEE. The CDR3 loop reads CASSVVSGAYNEQFF. CDR3 bases: TGTGCCAGCAGCGTAGTTTCAGGGGCTTACAATGAGCAGTTCTTC.

This clone has just a few counts. The chain employs TRBV6-5 and TRBJ1-1; maybe TRBD1 (6 bases). This CDR3 has 14 residues. Trimming shortened V by 6 bases and J by 5 bases, and 16 bases separated the two germline ends. CDR1 and CDR2 from the germline V gene are MNHEY and SVGAGI. For the CDR3, the DNA is TGTGCCAGCAGAAAACGGACAGCCATAACTGAAGCTTTCTTT. Translating it yields CASRKRTAITEAFF.

V is TRBV5-1 and J is TRBJ1-1; 11 bases align to TRBD1. The V gene's germline CDR1 is SGHRS and CDR2 YFSETQ. The junction had 6 bases not matched to a gene; V was cut back by 4 bases and J by 4 bases. CDR3 length: 15 amino acids. CDR3 sequence: CASSLGDRGGTEAFF. The DNA of the CDR3 is TGCGCCAGCAGCCTCGGGGACAGGGGGGGCACTGAAGCTTTCTTT. The complete variable domain, with remaining parts taken from reference TRBV5-1 and TRBJ1-1, reads KAGVTQTPRYLIKTRGQQVTLSCSPISGHRSVSWYQQTPGQGLQFLFEYFSETQRNKGNFPGRFSGRQFSNSRSEMNVSTLELGDSALYLCASSLGDRGGTEAFFGQGTRLTVV.

This clone was seen a few times. The chain links TRBV28 to TRBJ2-2, with D possibly TRBD2 on 6 matching bases. Germline values: CDR1 MDHEN, CDR2 SYDVKM. The ends were cut back, 7 bases at V and 1 base at J, with 7 bases in the middle. CDR3 length equals 13 residues. CDR3 coding DNA: TGTGCCAGCAATAGCGGGAACACCGGGGAGCTGTTTTTT. The encoded protein is CASNSGNTGELFF.

The V and J genes are TRBV29-1 and TRBJ1-2; TRBD1 aligns across 10 bases. The V segment lost 6 bases and the J segment 6 bases; nucleotides outside the gene matches: 7. The CDR3 totals 13 residues. Germline CDR1 is SQVTM and CDR2 is ANQGSEA. The CDR3 DNA is TGCAGCGTACCGCGACAGGGGGCGCATGGCTACACCTTC. Protein product: CSVPRQGAHGYTF. Using reference TRBV29-1 and TRBJ1-2 for the parts outside the CDR3, the full variable domain is SAVISQKPSRDICQRGTSLTIQCQVDSQVTMMFWYRQQPGQSLTLIATANQGSEATYESGFVIDKFPISRPNLTFSTLTVSNMSPEDSSIYLCSVPRQGAHGYTFGSGTRLTVV.

V gene TRBV7-9 combines with J gene TRBJ1-6; D remains ambiguous. CDR3 length: 14 amino acids. Germline loops: CDR1 SEHNR, CDR2 FQNEAQ (reference sequence). Trimming took 4 bases from V and 3 from J, leaving 7 bases between them. The CDR3 coding sequence is TGTGCCAGCAGCTCAGGTGGCTATAATTCACCCCTCCACTTT. Translating it yields CASSSGGYNSPLHF.

V usage is TRBV9 and J usage is TRBJ2-7; TRBD1 aligns across 11 bases. The germline V gene has CDR1 SGDLS and CDR2 YYNGEE. The V gene end was trimmed by 1 base and the J gene end by 5 bases; junction bases not matched to a gene: 5. This CDR3 comprises 15 residues. The CDR3 protein is CASSVSRTGGDEQYF. As DNA, the CDR3 is TGTGCCAGCAGCGTATCCCGGACAGGGGGCGACGAGCAGTACTTC.

The chain joins TRBV25-1 to TRBJ1-2; D not certain. The CDR3 length is 18 residues. Germline V gene lookup returns CDR1 MGHDK and CDR2 SYGVNS. V shed 0 bases and J shed 0 bases, with 17 bases lying between them. Written as DNA, the CDR3 is TGTGCCAGCAGTGAATATTTCCGACCCCACGACTCTAACTATGGCTACACCTTC. This gives the protein CASSEYFRPHDSNYGYTF.

The chain employs TRBV18 and TRBJ1-1, with D tentatively TRBD1 (6 bases). Deletions cut 5 bases from V and 1 base from J, with 11 bases between. Germline CDR1 is KGHSH and CDR2 is LQKENI. CDR3 length: 14 residues. The chain's CDR3 is CASSTDRKNTEAFF. CDR3 DNA: TGTGCCAGCTCAACTGACAGGAAGAACACTGAAGCTTTCTTT.

This clone has more than one count but fewer than ten. The J gene is TRBJ2-4, the V gene TRBV15; 9 nucleotides line up with TRBD2. The CDR3 runs to 12 residues. The V segment lost 5 bases and the J segment 8 bases; nucleotides outside the gene matches: 1. CDR1 is LNHNV, CDR2 YYDKDF, per germline (reference sequence). The chain's CDR3 is CATSRGGDIQYF. In DNA form, the CDR3 reads TGTGCCACCAGCCGCGGGGGGGACATTCAGTACTTC.

The chain employs TRBV28 and TRBJ1-6, with D possibly TRBD1 on 5 matching bases. Trimming stripped 7 bases from V and 10 bases from J, with 17 bases between. The CDR3 length is 14 residues. Germline V gene lookup returns CDR1 MDHEN and CDR2 SYDVKM. CDR3 DNA: TGTGCCAGCACGGCAGGGCAGGGATGGTCACCCCTCCACTTT. This codes for CASTAGQGWSPLHF. The full variable domain, completed using reference TRBV28 and TRBJ1-6, is DVKVTQSSRYLVKRTGEKVFLECVQDMDHENMFWYRQDPGLGLRLIYFSYDVKMKEKGDIPEGYSVSREKKERFSLILESASTNQTSMYLCASTAGQGWSPLHFGNGTRLTVT.

The chain couples TRBV11-3 to TRBJ2-3, with TRBD2 identical over 13 bases. Trimming cost V 5 bases and J 3 bases; bases outside gene matches: 5. The CDR3 length is 16 residues. Germline CDR1 is SGHNT and CDR2 is YENEEA. CDR3 coding DNA: TGTGCCAGCAGCCCTTCGACTAGCGGGGGGACAGATACGCAGTATTTT. It translates to CASSPSTSGGTDTQYF.

Points on this clone: Without the conserved terminal phenylalanine or tryptophan, this CDR3 likely stems from a read error. This sequence joins TRBV5-6 and TRBJ1-4; 9 bases fit TRBD1. Unmatched junction bases numbered 7, after V lost 4 bases and J lost 6 bases. CDR1 is SGHDT, CDR2 YYEEEE, per germline. There are 15 residues in the CDR3. In DNA, the CDR3 is TGTGCCAGCAGCCGGGGGACAGGGAGTGATGAAAAACTGTTTGTT. This encodes CASSRGTGSDEKLFV.

CDR3 in DNA: TGTGCCAGCAGTTTATCCAGTTTGGCTCCTTACTACGAGCAGTACTTC. It is translated as CASSLSSLAPYYEQYF. The chain combines TRBV27 with TRBJ2-7; no clear D. The CDR3 covers 16 residues. Trimming left V 0 bases short and J 3 bases short, with 15 bases between. From germline, CDR1 is MNHEY and CDR2 SMNVEV (reference sequence).

The chain recombines TRBV28 with TRBJ1-5, with 8 nucleotides matching TRBD1. CDR1 and CDR2 from the germline V gene are MDHEN and SYDVKM. The CDR3 length is 15 residues. Trimming at V came to 5 bases and at J to 7 bases, leaving 10 bases not matched to a gene. CDR3: CASSSYTGGHQPQHF. In DNA form, the CDR3 reads TGTGCCAGCAGTAGTTATACAGGGGGACACCAGCCCCAGCATTTT.

Of note for this clone: This is likely a read error, given that the CDR3 carries no conserved phenylalanine or tryptophan at its end. The DNA is omitted, as the CDR3 cannot be located on it reliably, and the CDR3 follows TCRdb's listing. The chain links TRBV2 to TRBJ1-2; TRBD1, the D gene given by the table, was not confirmed from the DNA. The CDR3 contains 14 residues when both ends are counted. The germline V gene encodes CDR1 SNHLY and CDR2 FYNNEI. CDR3 sequence: CASSEGRTGGGYTV.